The rows below give T cell receptor beta chains drawn from one sample of a study of vaccination and CD4 T cells after COVID-19. TCRdb re-called the PCR reads with MiXCR, one entry per CDR3 protein. In the table there are several thousand distinct CDR3 sequences, approximately 39% of which are singletons. Their antigens are not known. The source material was CD4+ T cells from blood, cultured in vitro. The source of these receptors is a human donor in good health. CDR3s include the opening cysteine and the closing phenylalanine or tryptophan. The D gene is left open where the match is weak. Clone size is stated in some rows and not others, as once, few, many or a class when expanded.

abundance: .; j_gene: TRBJ1-5; d_gene: .; v_gene: TRBV10-2; CDR3aa: CASSPILGPQHF; CDR3nt: TGCGCCAGCAGCCCGATTCTGGGGCCCCAGCATTTT
abundance: .; j_gene: TRBJ2-1; d_gene: .; v_gene: TRBV20-1; CDR3aa: CSARDLVGHYNEQFF; CDR3nt: TGCAGTGCTAGAGATCTCGTGGGCCACTACAATGAGCAGTTCTTC
abundance: once; j_gene: TRBJ2-5; d_gene: .; v_gene: TRBV12-3/TRBV12-4; CDR3aa: CASSEQGKETQYF; CDR3nt: TGTGCCAGCAGTGAACAGGGAAAAGAGACCCAGTACTTC
abundance: few; j_gene: TRBJ1-1; d_gene: .; v_gene: TRBV5-1; CDR3aa: CASSPGPVGTEAFF; CDR3nt: TGCGCCAGCAGCCCGGGGCCCGTAGGGACTGAAGCTTTCTTT
abundance: .; j_gene: TRBJ1-2; d_gene: TRBD1; v_gene: TRBV11-1; CDR3aa: CASSLGTGDTYGYTF; CDR3nt: TGTGCCAGCAGCTTGGGGACAGGGGACACCTATGGCTACACCTTC
abundance: .; j_gene: TRBJ2-3; d_gene: .; v_gene: TRBV5-1; CDR3aa: CASSLTADTQYF; CDR3nt: TGCGCCAGCAGCCTGACAGCTGATACGCAGTATTTT
abundance: .; j_gene: TRBJ1-5; d_gene: TRBD1; v_gene: TRBV20-1; CDR3aa: CSAPRWDRDNQPQHF; CDR3nt: TGCAGTGCCCCAAGATGGGACAGGGACAATCAGCCCCAGCATTTT
abundance: .; j_gene: TRBJ2-7; d_gene: TRBD2; v_gene: TRBV11-3; CDR3aa: CASSLTGGVYEQYF; CDR3nt: TGTGCCAGCAGCTTAACGGGGGGGGTCTACGAGCAGTACTTC
abundance: few; j_gene: TRBJ1-1; d_gene: .; v_gene: TRBV7-2; CDR3aa: CASSTFAEAFF; CDR3nt: TGTGCCAGCAGCACGTTCGCTGAAGCTTTCTTT
abundance: .; j_gene: TRBJ2-3; d_gene: TRBD2; v_gene: TRBV6-1; CDR3aa: CASTVAGGPTDTQYF; CDR3nt: TGTGCCAGCACGGTAGCGGGAGGGCCCACAGATACGCAGTATTTT
abundance: .; j_gene: TRBJ2-4; d_gene: .; v_gene: TRBV2; CDR3aa: CASSDGIQYF; CDR3nt: TGTGCCAGCAGTGACGGGATTCAGTACTTC
abundance: .; j_gene: TRBJ1-5; d_gene: TRBD1; v_gene: TRBV5-1; CDR3aa: CASSLVGGVQPQHF; CDR3nt: TGCGCCAGCAGCTTGGTAGGGGGCGTTCAGCCCCAGCATTTT
abundance: .; j_gene: TRBJ1-1; d_gene: .; v_gene: TRBV19; CDR3aa: CASITPGGKEAFF; CDR3nt: TGTGCCAGTATCACCCCCGGGGGGAAAGAAGCTTTCTTT